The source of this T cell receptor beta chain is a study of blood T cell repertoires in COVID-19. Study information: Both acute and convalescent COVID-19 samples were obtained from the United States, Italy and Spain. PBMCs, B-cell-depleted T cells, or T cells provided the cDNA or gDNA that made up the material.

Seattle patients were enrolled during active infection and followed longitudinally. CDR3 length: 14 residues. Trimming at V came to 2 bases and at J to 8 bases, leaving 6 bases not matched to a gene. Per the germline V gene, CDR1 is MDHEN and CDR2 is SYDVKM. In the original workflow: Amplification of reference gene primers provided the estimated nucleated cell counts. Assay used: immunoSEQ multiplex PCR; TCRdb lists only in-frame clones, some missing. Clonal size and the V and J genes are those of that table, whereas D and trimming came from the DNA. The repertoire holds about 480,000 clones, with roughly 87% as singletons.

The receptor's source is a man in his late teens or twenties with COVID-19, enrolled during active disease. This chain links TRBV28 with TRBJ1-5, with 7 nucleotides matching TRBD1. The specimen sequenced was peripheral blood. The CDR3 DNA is TGTGCCAGCAGTTTAGACAGGGTCGGTAAGCCCCAGCATTTT. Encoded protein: CASSLDRVGKPQHF. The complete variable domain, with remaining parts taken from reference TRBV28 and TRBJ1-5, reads DVKVTQSSRYLVKRTGEKVFLECVQDMDHENMFWYRQDPGLGLRLIYFSYDVKMKEKGDIPEGYSVSREKKERFSLILESASTNQTSMYLCASSLDRVGKPQHFGDGTRLSIL.